This section outlines one T cell receptor beta chain sequence together with its context. Expressed TCRB transcripts were sequenced after all isolated RNA was converted to cDNA. Generated by immunoSEQ multiplex PCR, the TCRdb table keeps only in-frame clones and is missing some. This table holds 300,000 to 350,000 clones, around 8% found once. This sample is part of a study of beta chain features in type 1 diabetes. The CDR3 length is 15 residues. The V end lost 6 bases, the J end lost 0 bases, and 14 bases lay between the germline ends. Germline CDR1 and CDR2: MNHEY and SVGAGI. Sequences were obtained from central memory CD4+ T cells from blood. The rearrangement uses TRBV6-5 and TRBJ1-2; TRBD1 is a possible D gene (5 bases). The TCR originated in a woman under 30 in good health. DNA for the CDR3: TGTGCCAGCAGACCCCCGGGGGAGGCTAACTATGGCTACACCTTC. Amino acids: CASRPPGEANYGYTF.